The clone carrying this T cell receptor (beta chain) was recorded at least ten times. One entry per CDR3 protein results from TCRdb running MiXCR on the 5' RACE reads. The table includes approximately 140,000 distinct CDR3 sequences, approximately 8.4% detected once. These data come from a study of CD8 T cells in ankylosing spondylitis. Between the trimmed V and J ends, which lost 1 base and 3 bases, there was a span of 9 bases. The length of the CDR3 is 13 residues. Germline V lookup: CDR1 DFQATT, CDR2 SNEGSKA (reference sequence). The chain is built from TRBV20-1 and TRBJ1-1; D remains unclear. Sequenced: synovial fluid, either unsorted or a sorted T cell fraction (not recorded which). This TCR came from a male donor with ankylosing spondylitis. The CDR3 DNA sequence: TGCAGTGCTAGAGGGAACGGAGACACTGAAGCTTTCTTT. Residues: CSARGNGDTEAFF.